This T cell receptor (beta chain) was sequenced for a study of PD-1 blockade in classical Hodgkin lymphoma. About this clone: As yet, its antigen is unknown.

Study-wide results and caveats: Relapsed/refractory patients reportedly had lower baseline diversity than newly diagnosed patients.

The CDR3 totals 16 residues. Germline V lookup: CDR1 LNHDA, CDR2 SQIVND (reference sequence). V lost 5 bases and J 1 base, leaving 17 bases between the germline ends. Assay: immunoSEQ multiplex PCR; the TCRdb copy retains only in-frame clones and omits some. The data contain 40,000 to 45,000 clones, approximately 70% of them singletons. Each patient relapsed following autologous stem cell transplantation, and prior brentuximab vedotin exposure differed. The specimen was peripheral blood mononuclear cells (PBMCs), collected before the second cycle of nivolumab. This clonotype was sampled from a human donor with classical Hodgkin lymphoma. The genes are TRBV19 and TRBJ1-1; tentative D call: TRBD1 (6 bases). The CDR3 coding sequence is TGTGCCAGTAGTGTATGGGGGCCTCATAGGAACACTGAAGCTTTCTTT. This gives the protein CASSVWGPHRNTEAFF.